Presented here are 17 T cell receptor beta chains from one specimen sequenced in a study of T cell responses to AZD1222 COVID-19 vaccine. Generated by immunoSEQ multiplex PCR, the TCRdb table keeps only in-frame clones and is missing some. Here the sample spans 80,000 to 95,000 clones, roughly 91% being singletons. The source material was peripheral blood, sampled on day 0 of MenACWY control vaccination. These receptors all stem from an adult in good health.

CDR3 nucleotides: TGCGCCAGCAGCCAAGACGCCAGGAACACTGAAGCTTTCTTT. It encodes CASSQDARNTEAFF. V is TRBV4-3 and J is TRBJ1-1; unclear D gene. This CDR3 has 14 residues. CDR1 is LGHNA, CDR2 YSLEER, per germline. V was cut by 0 bases and J by 1 base, with 6 bases left in between.

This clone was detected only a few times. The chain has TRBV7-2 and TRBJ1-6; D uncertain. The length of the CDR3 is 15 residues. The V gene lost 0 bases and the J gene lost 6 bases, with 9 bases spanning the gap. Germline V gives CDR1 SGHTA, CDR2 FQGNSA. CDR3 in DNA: TGTGCCAGCAGCTTAGCCGCCCAAGTTAATTCACCCCTCCACTTT. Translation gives CASSLAAQVNSPLHF.

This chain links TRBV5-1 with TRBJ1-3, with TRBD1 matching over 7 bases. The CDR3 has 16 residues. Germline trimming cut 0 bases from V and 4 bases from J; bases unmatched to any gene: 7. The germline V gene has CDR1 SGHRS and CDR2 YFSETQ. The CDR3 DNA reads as TGCGCCAGCAGCTTGGACGACAGGGTAACAGGAAACACCATATATTTT. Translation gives CASSLDDRVTGNTIYF.

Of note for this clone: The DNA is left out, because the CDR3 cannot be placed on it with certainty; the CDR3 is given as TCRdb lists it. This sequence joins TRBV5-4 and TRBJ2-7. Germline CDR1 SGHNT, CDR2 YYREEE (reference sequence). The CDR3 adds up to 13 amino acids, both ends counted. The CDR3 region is CASSILGGIEQYF.

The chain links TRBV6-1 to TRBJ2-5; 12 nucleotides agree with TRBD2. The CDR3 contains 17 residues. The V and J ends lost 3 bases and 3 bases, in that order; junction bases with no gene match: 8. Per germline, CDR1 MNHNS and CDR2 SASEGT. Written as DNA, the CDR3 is TGTGCCAGCAGTGATATGTCTAGCGGGGGGGCAGAAGAGACCCAGTACTTC. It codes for CASSDMSSGGAEETQYF.

CDR3 amino acids: CASSQDLVRNTEAFF. The CDR3 DNA is TGCGCCAGCAGCCAAGATTTGGTTAGAAACACTGAAGCTTTCTTT. This rearrangement joins TRBV4-3 to TRBJ1-1; no firm D call. V was cut by 0 bases and J by 2 bases, with 10 bases left in between. From germline, CDR1 is LGHNA and CDR2 YSLEER. This CDR3 comprises 15 residues.

The CDR3 spells CASSQDGTGAGYGYTF. CDR3 sequence (DNA): TGCGCCAGCAGCCAGGACGGGACAGGGGCTGGCTATGGCTACACCTTC. The V call is TRBV4-3, the J call TRBJ1-2; 10 nucleotides line up with TRBD1. V shed 3 bases and J 4 bases; nucleotides not matched to a gene: 8. This CDR3 is 16 amino acids long. In germline, CDR1 is LGHNA, CDR2 YSLEER.

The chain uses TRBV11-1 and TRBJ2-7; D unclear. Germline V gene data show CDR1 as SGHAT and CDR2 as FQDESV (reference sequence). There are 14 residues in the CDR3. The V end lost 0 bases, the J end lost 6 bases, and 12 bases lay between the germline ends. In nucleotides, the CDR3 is TGTGCCAGCAGCTTAGCTGGGTCGGCAGGCGAGCAGTACTTC. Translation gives CASSLAGSAGEQYF.

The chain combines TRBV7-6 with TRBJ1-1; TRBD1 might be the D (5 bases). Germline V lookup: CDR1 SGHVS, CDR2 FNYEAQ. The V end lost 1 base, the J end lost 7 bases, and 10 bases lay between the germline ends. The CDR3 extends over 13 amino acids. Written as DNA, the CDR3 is TGTGCCAGCAGCTTAGGGACACGGAATGAAGCTTTCTTT. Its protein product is CASSLGTRNEAFF.

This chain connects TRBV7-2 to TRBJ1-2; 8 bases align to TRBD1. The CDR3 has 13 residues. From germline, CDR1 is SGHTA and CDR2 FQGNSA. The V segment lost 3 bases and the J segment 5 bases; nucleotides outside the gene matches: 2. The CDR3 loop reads CASSLDRAYGYTF. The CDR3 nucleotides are TGTGCCAGCAGCTTGGACAGGGCTTATGGCTACACCTTC. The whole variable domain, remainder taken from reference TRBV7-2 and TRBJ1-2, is GAGVSQSPSNKVTEKGKDVELRCDPISGHTALYWYRQSLGQGLEFLIYFQGNSAPDKSGLPSDRFSAERTGGSVSTLTIQRTQQEDSAVYLCASSLDRAYGYTFGSGTRLTVV.

CDR3 sequence reads: CASRRGYNSPLHF. DNA for the CDR3: TGTGCCAGCCGCAGGGGGTATAATTCACCCCTCCACTTT. The chain uses TRBV2 and TRBJ1-6; 7 nucleotides match TRBD1. Germline loops: CDR1 SNHLY, CDR2 FYNNEI. V trimming: 8 bases; J trimming: 4 bases; junction bases outside the gene matches: 2. This CDR3 region has 13 residues.

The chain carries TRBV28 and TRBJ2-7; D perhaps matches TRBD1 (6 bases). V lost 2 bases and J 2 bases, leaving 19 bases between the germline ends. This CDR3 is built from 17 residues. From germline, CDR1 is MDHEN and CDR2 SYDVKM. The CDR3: CASSLGADRKITYEQYF. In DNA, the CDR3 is TGTGCCAGCAGTTTAGGGGCTGACAGGAAGATCACCTACGAGCAGTACTTC.

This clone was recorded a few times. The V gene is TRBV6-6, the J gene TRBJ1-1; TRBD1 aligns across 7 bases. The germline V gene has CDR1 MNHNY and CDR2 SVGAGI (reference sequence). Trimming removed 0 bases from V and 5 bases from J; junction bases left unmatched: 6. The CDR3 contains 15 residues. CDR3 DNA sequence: TGTGCCAGCAGTTACTCGAGGGGGCGCAGAACTGAAGCTTTCTTT. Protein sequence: CASSYSRGRRTEAFF.

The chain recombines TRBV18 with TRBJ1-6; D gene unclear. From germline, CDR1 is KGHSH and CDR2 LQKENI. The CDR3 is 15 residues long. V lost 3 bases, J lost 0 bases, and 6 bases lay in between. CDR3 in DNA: TGTGCCAGCTCACCCTCCTCCTCCTATAATTCACCCCTCCACTTT. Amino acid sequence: CASSPSSSYNSPLHF. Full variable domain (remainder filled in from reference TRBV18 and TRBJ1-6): NAGVMQNPRHLVRRRGQEARLRCSPMKGHSHVYWYRQLPEEGLKFMVYLQKENIIDESGMPKERFSAEFPKEGPSILRIQQVVRGDSAAYFCASSPSSSYNSPLHFGNGTRLTVT.

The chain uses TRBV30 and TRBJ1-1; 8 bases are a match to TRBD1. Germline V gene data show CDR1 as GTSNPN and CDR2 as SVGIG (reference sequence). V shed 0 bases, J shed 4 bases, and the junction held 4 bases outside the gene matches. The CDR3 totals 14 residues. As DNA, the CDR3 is TGTGCCTGGAGTGTTCCGGACAGGGTCACTGAAGCTTTCTTT. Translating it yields CAWSVPDRVTEAFF.

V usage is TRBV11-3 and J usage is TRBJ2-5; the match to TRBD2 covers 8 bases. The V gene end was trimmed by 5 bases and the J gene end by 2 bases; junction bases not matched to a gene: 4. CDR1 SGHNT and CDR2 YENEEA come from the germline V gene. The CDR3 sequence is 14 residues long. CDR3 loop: CASSQGLGQETQYF. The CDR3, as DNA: TGTGCCAGCAGCCAGGGACTAGGACAAGAGACCCAGTACTTC.

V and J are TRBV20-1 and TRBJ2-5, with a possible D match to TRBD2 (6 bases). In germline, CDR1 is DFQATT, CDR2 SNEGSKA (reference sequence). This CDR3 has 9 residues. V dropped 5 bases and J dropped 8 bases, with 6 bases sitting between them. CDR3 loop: CSAAGTQYF. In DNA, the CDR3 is TGCAGTGCTGCGGGAACCCAGTACTTC.